Sequencing of this T cell receptor (beta chain) was carried out in a study of T cells in tuberculosis. Study information: The T cells targeted glucose monomycolate, a mycobacterial lipid, via CD1B.

CDR1 and CDR2 (germline): SGHAT, FQNNGV. This CDR3 comprises 16 residues. The junction had 10 bases not matched to a gene; V was cut back by 3 bases and J by 3 bases. The assay was immunoSEQ multiplex PCR, and TCRdb's table has in-frame clones only and misses some. This table has 80,000 to 100,000 clones, about nine tenths appearing once. After thawing and overnight rest, PBMC were stained with GMM-loaded CD1B tetramer, viability dye and anti-CD3 for sorting. C32 glucose monomycolate from Rhodococcus equi was loaded onto the CD1B tetramers. CD14-expressing monocytes were removed from PBMC before cryopreservation and sorting.

Sequenced sample: CD1b-GMM tetramer-negative cells sorted from PBMCs. The sequence was collected from an adult woman with latent tuberculosis. The chain employs TRBV11-2 and TRBJ2-7, with TRBD1 matching 8 bases. The CDR3 loop is CASSFRRDRRYYEQYF. The CDR3 nucleotides read TGTGCCAGCAGCTTTCGGCGGGACAGGAGATACTACGAGCAGTACTTC.